Listed below are T cell receptor beta chains from one sample, sequenced in a study of shared clonotypes between healthy human individuals. The protocol was immunoSEQ multiplex PCR, while the TCRdb copy is restricted to in-frame clones and leaves out a portion. The table records 980,000 or so clones, about three quarters of them present only once. Sequenced: memory CD4+ T cells sorted from blood. Source of these receptors: a man aged 18 to 30 in good health. CDR3s include the opening cysteine and the closing phenylalanine or tryptophan. The order of the fields is CDR3 length, V gene, clone size, J gene, D gene, CDR3 DNA, CDR3 protein. A D gene is named only where the DNA matches it firmly. Clone size is stated in some rows and not others, as once, few, many or a class when expanded.

CDR3 length: 11
V gene: TRBV5-4
clone size: .
J gene: TRBJ2-1
D gene: .
CDR3 DNA: TGTGCCAGCAGCTTCGGGACTCAGCAGTTCTTC
CDR3 protein: CASSFGTQQFF

CDR3 length: 15
V gene: TRBV7-2
clone size: .
J gene: TRBJ2-3
D gene: .
CDR3 DNA: TGTGCCAGCAGCTGGAAGGCCCTGGGGACAGATACGCAGTATTTT
CDR3 protein: CASSWKALGTDTQYF

CDR3 length: 13
V gene: TRBV27
clone size: .
J gene: TRBJ1-1
D gene: TRBD1
CDR3 DNA: TGTGCCAGCAGTTTAGCAGGGGGCAGAGAAGCTTTCTTT
CDR3 protein: CASSLAGGREAFF

CDR3 length: 13
V gene: TRBV6-5
clone size: .
J gene: TRBJ1-2
D gene: .
CDR3 DNA: TGTGCCAGCACCTACGGACAAAACTATGGCTACACCTTC
CDR3 protein: CASTYGQNYGYTF

CDR3 length: 17
V gene: TRBV6-1
clone size: .
J gene: TRBJ1-2
D gene: TRBD1
CDR3 DNA: TGTGCCAGCAGTGAACCCGGTAACAGGGGTCTTTACTATGGCTACACCTTC
CDR3 protein: CASSEPGNRGLYYGYTF

CDR3 length: 15
V gene: TRBV5-1
clone size: .
J gene: TRBJ1-5
D gene: .
CDR3 DNA: TGCGCCAGCAGCAGGACTTCGGGGGCCGATCAGCCCCAGCATTTT
CDR3 protein: CASSRTSGADQPQHF

CDR3 length: 16
V gene: TRBV5-1
clone size: .
J gene: TRBJ1-4
D gene: TRBD1
CDR3 DNA: TGCGCCAGCGACAGGACAGGGACCCCAACTAATGAAAAACTGTTTTTT
CDR3 protein: CASDRTGTPTNEKLFF

CDR3 length: 19
V gene: TRBV30
clone size: .
J gene: TRBJ2-6
D gene: TRBD1
CDR3 DNA: TGTGCCTGGAGCCCTGACAGGGGGCTACCCATCAGTGGGGCCAACGTCCTGACTTTC
CDR3 protein: CAWSPDRGLPISGANVLTF

CDR3 length: 15
V gene: TRBV5-6
clone size: once
J gene: TRBJ2-3
D gene: .
CDR3 DNA: TGTGCCAGCAGCATTGACGGTCCTAGCACAGATACGCAGTATTTT
CDR3 protein: CASSIDGPSTDTQYF

CDR3 length: 14
V gene: TRBV10-3
clone size: .
J gene: TRBJ2-7
D gene: .
CDR3 DNA: TGTGCCATCAGTGAAAAGGCTAGCGACAACGAGCAGTACTTC
CDR3 protein: CAISEKASDNEQYF

CDR3 length: 14
V gene: TRBV7-9
clone size: .
J gene: TRBJ1-6
D gene: .
CDR3 DNA: TGTGCCAGCAGCTTAGGGCAGGGGTCATCACCCCTCCACTTT
CDR3 protein: CASSLGQGSSPLHF

CDR3 length: 15
V gene: TRBV10-3
clone size: .
J gene: TRBJ1-1
D gene: .
CDR3 DNA: TGTGCCATCAGTGAATCAGCCTTGGGGAACACTGAAGCTTTCTTT
CDR3 protein: CAISESALGNTEAFF

CDR3 length: 13
V gene: TRBV2
clone size: .
J gene: TRBJ2-1
D gene: .
CDR3 DNA: TGTGCCAGCATTTTTCCCGATGGCGGTGAGCAGTTCTTC
CDR3 protein: CASIFPDGGEQFF

CDR3 length: 16
V gene: TRBV6-6
clone size: .
J gene: TRBJ1-6
D gene: .
CDR3 DNA: TGTGCCAGCAGTCTCGGACTTACCCTTTTAAGTTCACCCCTCCACTTT
CDR3 protein: CASSLGLTLLSSPLHF

CDR3 length: 11
V gene: TRBV20-1
clone size: once
J gene: TRBJ2-5
D gene: .
CDR3 DNA: TGCAGTGCTAGACCGCAAGAGACCCAGTACTTC
CDR3 protein: CSARPQETQYF

CDR3 length: 14
V gene: TRBV19
clone size: .
J gene: TRBJ1-1
D gene: .
CDR3 DNA: TGTGCCAGTAGTATGATCATCGGGAACACTGAAGCTTTCTTT
CDR3 protein: CASSMIIGNTEAFF

CDR3 length: 15
V gene: TRBV7-6
clone size: .
J gene: TRBJ2-3
D gene: .
CDR3 DNA: TGTGCCAGCAGCCTAGGGTCCCCAAGCACAGATACGCAGTATTTT
CDR3 protein: CASSLGSPSTDTQYF

CDR3 length: 14
V gene: TRBV19
clone size: .
J gene: TRBJ2-7
D gene: TRBD1
CDR3 DNA: TGTGCCAGTGGCGACAGGGGGAGAGACTACGAGCAGTACTTC
CDR3 protein: CASGDRGRDYEQYF

CDR3 length: 14
V gene: TRBV2
clone size: .
J gene: TRBJ1-6
D gene: TRBD1
CDR3 DNA: TGTGCCAGCAGGAGACAGGGGGATAATTCACCCCTCCACTTT
CDR3 protein: CASRRQGDNSPLHF

CDR3 length: 14
V gene: TRBV5-4
clone size: .
J gene: TRBJ2-2
D gene: .
CDR3 DNA: TGTGCCAGCAGCTTTCAGGGGACAAACGGGGAGCTGTTTTTT
CDR3 protein: CASSFQGTNGELFF

CDR3 length: 12
V gene: TRBV2
clone size: .
J gene: TRBJ2-2
D gene: TRBD2
CDR3 DNA: TGTGCCAGCAGGCTAGCGGGCGGGGAGCTGTTTTTT
CDR3 protein: CASRLAGGELFF

CDR3 length: 15
V gene: TRBV5-4
clone size: .
J gene: TRBJ1-1
D gene: .
CDR3 DNA: TGTGCCAGCACAACCGTGGCGGGCGGGAACACTGAAGCTTTCTTT
CDR3 protein: CASTTVAGGNTEAFF

CDR3 length: 17
V gene: TRBV27
clone size: .
J gene: TRBJ2-1
D gene: TRBD2
CDR3 DNA: TGTGCCAGCAGCTTAACCCCTGGACTAGCGGGAGTCGGGGAGCAGTTCTTC
CDR3 protein: CASSLTPGLAGVGEQFF

CDR3 length: 16
V gene: TRBV5-4
clone size: .
J gene: TRBJ1-4
D gene: TRBD1
CDR3 DNA: TGTGCCAGCAGCTTGGTGGGACAGGGGATAAATGAAAAACTGTTTTTT
CDR3 protein: CASSLVGQGINEKLFF

CDR3 length: 15
V gene: TRBV18
clone size: .
J gene: TRBJ2-5
D gene: .
CDR3 DNA: TGTGCCAGCTCACAAATGGGACTGAGCCAAGAGACCCAGTACTTC
CDR3 protein: CASSQMGLSQETQYF

CDR3 length: 13
V gene: TRBV2
clone size: .
J gene: TRBJ1-1
D gene: TRBD1
CDR3 DNA: TGTGCCAGCAGCCTCAGGACAGGGACTGAAGCTTTCTTT
CDR3 protein: CASSLRTGTEAFF

CDR3 length: 15
V gene: TRBV4-3
clone size: many
J gene: TRBJ2-3
D gene: TRBD2
CDR3 DNA: TGCGCCAGCAGCCGGGGAGGGAAAAACACAGATACGCAGTATTTT
CDR3 protein: CASSRGGKNTDTQYF

CDR3 length: 15
V gene: TRBV6-1
clone size: .
J gene: TRBJ1-6
D gene: TRBD1
CDR3 DNA: TGTGCCAGCAGTGAAGGGGACAGGGGGTTTTCACCCCTCCACTTT
CDR3 protein: CASSEGDRGFSPLHF

CDR3 length: 14
V gene: TRBV5-6
clone size: .
J gene: TRBJ1-6
D gene: .
CDR3 DNA: TGTGCCAGCAGCTGGGGTGGGGGAGATTCACCCCTCCACTTT
CDR3 protein: CASSWGGGDSPLHF

CDR3 length: 13
V gene: TRBV11-2
clone size: .
J gene: TRBJ1-2
D gene: .
CDR3 DNA: TGTGCCAGCAGCTTAGACCCGATCGGAGGCTACACCTTC
CDR3 protein: CASSLDPIGGYTF

CDR3 length: 16
V gene: TRBV4-2
clone size: .
J gene: TRBJ2-3
D gene: TRBD2
CDR3 DNA: TGTGCCAGCAGCCCGGGACTAGCGGGAGAAAAAGATACGCAGTATTTT
CDR3 protein: CASSPGLAGEKDTQYF

CDR3 length: 15
V gene: TRBV5-6
clone size: many
J gene: TRBJ1-1
D gene: .
CDR3 DNA: TGTGCCAGCTGTTTGGGTTGGACCACGAACACTGAAGCTTTCTTT
CDR3 protein: CASCLGWTTNTEAFF

CDR3 length: 13
V gene: TRBV6-6
clone size: .
J gene: TRBJ2-5
D gene: .
CDR3 DNA: TGTGCCAGCAGCCGGGATTCCCAAGAGACCCAGTACTTC
CDR3 protein: CASSRDSQETQYF

CDR3 length: 14
V gene: TRBV4-1
clone size: .
J gene: TRBJ1-5
D gene: TRBD1
CDR3 DNA: TGCGCCAGCAGCCAACAGACAGGGCATCAGCCCCAGCATTTT
CDR3 protein: CASSQQTGHQPQHF

CDR3 length: 15
V gene: TRBV19
clone size: .
J gene: TRBJ2-3
D gene: TRBD2
CDR3 DNA: TGTGCCAGTAGTAGAACTAGCGCTAGCACAGATACGCAGTATTTT
CDR3 protein: CASSRTSASTDTQYF

CDR3 length: 14
V gene: TRBV6-5
clone size: .
J gene: TRBJ2-2
D gene: TRBD1
CDR3 DNA: TGTGCCAGCAGGATACAGGGGGACACCGGGGAGCTGTTTTTT
CDR3 protein: CASRIQGDTGELFF

CDR3 length: 13
V gene: TRBV11-2
clone size: .
J gene: TRBJ2-7
D gene: .
CDR3 DNA: TGTGCCAGCAGCTTAGATCGAACGAACGAGCAGTACTTC
CDR3 protein: CASSLDRTNEQYF

CDR3 length: 16
V gene: TRBV5-1
clone size: .
J gene: TRBJ2-1
D gene: TRBD1
CDR3 DNA: TGCGCCAGCAGAAACTCCGGACAGGGGGATTCCGGTGAGCAGTTCTTC
CDR3 protein: CASRNSGQGDSGEQFF

CDR3 length: 11
V gene: TRBV28
clone size: few
J gene: TRBJ2-4
D gene: .
CDR3 DNA: TGTGCCAGCAGGAAGGGGGACATTCAGTACTTC
CDR3 protein: CASRKGDIQYF

CDR3 length: 16
V gene: TRBV6-6
clone size: .
J gene: TRBJ2-7
D gene: TRBD2
CDR3 DNA: TGTGCCAGCACCCTAGCGGGGGGCCTTAGCTCCTACGAGCAGTACTTC
CDR3 protein: CASTLAGGLSSYEQYF

CDR3 length: 13
V gene: TRBV30
clone size: few
J gene: TRBJ1-3
D gene: TRBD1
CDR3 DNA: TGTGCCTGGAGGGGACAGGGGGGAAACACCATATATTTT
CDR3 protein: CAWRGQGGNTIYF

CDR3 length: 15
V gene: TRBV30
clone size: .
J gene: TRBJ1-2
D gene: .
CDR3 DNA: TGTGCCTGGAGTGTAGGGGGGAGGCAGAACTATGGCTACACCTTC
CDR3 protein: CAWSVGGRQNYGYTF

CDR3 length: 16
V gene: TRBV5-1
clone size: .
J gene: TRBJ1-2
D gene: .
CDR3 DNA: TGCGCCAGCAGCCCGGGGAGGGGCTTCAATGGCCGGGGCTACACCTTC
CDR3 protein: CASSPGRGFNGRGYTF

CDR3 length: 15
V gene: TRBV18
clone size: .
J gene: TRBJ1-4
D gene: .
CDR3 DNA: TGTGCCAGCTCACTCAAGTCCCCGCCGCAAGAAAAACTGTTTTTT
CDR3 protein: CASSLKSPPQEKLFF

CDR3 length: 15
V gene: TRBV7-2
clone size: many
J gene: TRBJ1-1
D gene: .
CDR3 DNA: TGTGCCAGCACCGCACAACAGGGACGGATCACTGAAGCTTTCTTT
CDR3 protein: CASTAQQGRITEAFF

CDR3 length: 12
V gene: TRBV2
clone size: .
J gene: TRBJ2-7
D gene: .
CDR3 DNA: TGTGCCAGCAGTAAAGAAAACTACGAGCAGTACTTC
CDR3 protein: CASSKENYEQYF

CDR3 length: 15
V gene: TRBV5-1
clone size: .
J gene: TRBJ1-3
D gene: .
CDR3 DNA: TGCGCCAGCAGCTTGGCTGCAGGTGATGGAAACACCATATATTTT
CDR3 protein: CASSLAAGDGNTIYF

CDR3 length: 15
V gene: TRBV21-1
clone size: once
J gene: TRBJ1-2
D gene: .
CDR3 DNA: TGTGCCAGCAGCAGGAGGGGGCGACGGGGCTATGGCTACACCTTC
CDR3 protein: CASSRRGRRGYGYTF

CDR3 length: 15
V gene: TRBV7-9
clone size: once
J gene: TRBJ1-2
D gene: .
CDR3 DNA: TGTGCCAGCAGCTTAATAGAGGGCCGGACGAGTGGCTACACCTTC
CDR3 protein: CASSLIEGRTSGYTF

CDR3 length: 14
V gene: TRBV10-3
clone size: .
J gene: TRBJ2-7
D gene: .
CDR3 DNA: TGTGCCATCAGTGAGTCTGGGCAGCGCTACGAGCAGTACTTC
CDR3 protein: CAISESGQRYEQYF

CDR3 length: 14
V gene: TRBV14
clone size: .
J gene: TRBJ1-1
D gene: .
CDR3 DNA: TGTGCCAGCAGCCAAGAAGTCGCAGTGTCTGAAGCTTTCTTT
CDR3 protein: CASSQEVAVSEAFF

CDR3 length: 15
V gene: TRBV5-1
clone size: few
J gene: TRBJ2-1
D gene: .
CDR3 DNA: TGCGCCAGCAGCAAGCGGGCCTACTCCTACAATGAGCAGTTCTTC
CDR3 protein: CASSKRAYSYNEQFF

CDR3 length: 13
V gene: TRBV30
clone size: .
J gene: TRBJ1-5
D gene: TRBD1
CDR3 DNA: TGTGCCTGGTCGACAGGGTACAATCAGCCCCAGCATTTT
CDR3 protein: CAWSTGYNQPQHF

CDR3 length: 15
V gene: TRBV5-4
clone size: .
J gene: TRBJ1-1
D gene: .
CDR3 DNA: TGTGCCAGCAGCTTGGACAGCCGAATGAACACTGAAGCTTTCTTT
CDR3 protein: CASSLDSRMNTEAFF

CDR3 length: 13
V gene: TRBV29-1
clone size: once
J gene: TRBJ2-7
D gene: TRBD2
CDR3 DNA: TGCAGCGTTGAATTAAGACTAGCGGGCGAGCAGTACTTC
CDR3 protein: CSVELRLAGEQYF

CDR3 length: 14
V gene: TRBV6-5
clone size: .
J gene: TRBJ1-6
D gene: .
CDR3 DNA: TGTGCCAGCAGTCGGGACGCACTGAATTCACCCCTCCACTTT
CDR3 protein: CASSRDALNSPLHF

CDR3 length: 12
V gene: TRBV7-8
clone size: .
J gene: TRBJ2-2
D gene: .
CDR3 DNA: TGTGCCAGCAGCTTTAGAACCGGGGAGCTGTTTTTT
CDR3 protein: CASSFRTGELFF